The T cell receptor beta chain described here comes from a study of type 1 regulatory T cells. On this clonotype itself: Its antigen is as yet unknown.

The CDR3 is 16 amino acids. The V gene lost 6 bases and the J gene lost 0 bases, with 17 bases spanning the gap. Germline-derived CDR1 and CDR2 are SQVTM and ANQGSEA. TCRdb used MiXCR to reprocess the reads, holding one entry per CDR3 protein. The sample comprises roughly 65,000 distinct CDR3 sequences, 49% of which are singletons, and about 2% rests with the top ten. The sequence came from a human donor in good health. Material for sequencing was cultured non-Tr1 T cells, either the whole culture or a sorted T cell fraction (not recorded which). V usage is TRBV29-1 and J usage is TRBJ1-4; tentatively, D is TRBD1 (6 bases). The CDR3 DNA follows: TGCAGCGTGATCGGGACAAGACCCCCAACTAATGAAAAACTGTTTTTT. This codes for CSVIGTRPPTNEKLFF.